These 32 T cell receptor beta chains share one sample of origin, sequenced in a study of human T cells and chemical hapten exposure. TCRdb ran MiXCR on the RACE reads and lists one entry per CDR3 protein. This sample carries some 400,000 distinct CDR3 sequences, 5% to 6.5% of them seen once, and the ten largest clones take 2.6%. Time point indicated: pre-sensitization, week 0. The treatment was: therapeutic diphenylcyclopropenone sensitization with weekly scalp DPC. The sequencing used whole blood, collected in connection with sensitization to the hapten diphenylcyclopropenone (DPC). All receptors derive from a woman in her forties or fifties with alopecia areata. Some clones in this sample may be carry-over from other donors' samples.

In this sample, this clonotype turned up many times. The chain recombines TRBV6-5 with TRBJ1-4, with TRBD1 matching 8 bases. Germline CDR1 reads MNHEY; CDR2 reads SVGAGI. The CDR3 runs to 14 residues. The J segment lost 12 bases and the V segment lost 2 bases, leaving 8 bases of the junction unmatched. The CDR3 sequence: CASSYGQGGYELFF. The CDR3 DNA follows: TGTGCCAGCAGTTACGGACAGGGCGGATATGAACTGTTTTTT.

This clonotype was observed many times. This chain uses TRBV10-3 with TRBJ2-7; no clear D. The V and J ends lost 0 bases and 5 bases respectively, with 11 bases between them. The germline V gene has CDR1 ENHRY and CDR2 SYGVKD. The CDR3 sequence is 14 residues long. CDR3 nucleotide sequence: TGTGCCATCAGTGAGTCGATGGTAAGCGACGAGCAGTACTTC. It codes for CAISESMVSDEQYF.

In its sample, this clonotype was seen many times. V usage is TRBV27 and J usage is TRBJ1-1; D is ambiguous. V lost 6 bases to trimming and J lost 2 bases, with 10 bases between them. CDR3 size: 13 residues. Germline V gives CDR1 MNHEY, CDR2 SMNVEV (reference sequence). CDR3 in DNA: TGTGCCAGCAGCCGAAACACAAACACTGAAGCTTTCTTT. Encoded protein: CASSRNTNTEAFF.

This clonotype appeared a few times. This chain connects TRBV4-2 to TRBJ2-3; 7 bases map to TRBD1. Germline CDR1 and CDR2: LGHNA and YNFKEQ. The CDR3 sequence is 14 residues long. Trimming cost V 2 bases and J 13 bases; bases outside gene matches: 12. CDR3 residues: CASSQYGYDRDEYF. The DNA for the CDR3 is TGTGCCAGCAGCCAATATGGGTACGACAGGGACGAGTATTTT.

This clonotype has a count of ten or more. The chain joins TRBV5-6 to TRBJ2-3; 9 bases align to TRBD2. The CDR3 loop spans 19 amino acids. Germline CDR1 and CDR2: SGHDT and YYEEEE. V lost 4 bases and J lost 1; bases outside the gene matches: 16. CDR3 bases: TGTGCCAGCAGCCCGCAGGGCCTGGCGGGAGGGCCCGGCACAGATACGCAGTATTTT. Residues: CASSPQGLAGGPGTDTQYF.

For this clonotype: The CDR3 carries no conserved terminal phenylalanine or tryptophan, so it likely arises from a read error. The rearrangement links TRBV6-2 or TRBV6-3 to TRBJ1-5; TRBD1 matches 7 bases. Germline trimming cut 6 bases from V and 7 bases from J; bases unmatched to any gene: 6. Germline V CDR1 and CDR2: MNHEY, SVGEGT. CDR3 length: 13 residues. This CDR3 reads CASSSDRAQPQHL. The CDR3, as DNA: TGTGCCAGCAGCAGCGACAGGGCCCAGCCCCAGCATTTA.

The table lists this clonotype with many counts. The chain joins TRBV12-3 or TRBV12-4 to TRBJ1-1; D uncertain. The CDR3 consists of 13 residues. V lost 7 bases to trimming and J lost 5 bases, with 14 bases between them. CDR3 residues: CASTDSGLTEAFF. The CDR3 nucleotides are TGTGCCAGCACCGATAGCGGGCTGACTGAAGCTTTCTTT.

This clonotype was seen a handful of times. V and J are TRBV20-1 and TRBJ2-7; maybe TRBD2 (7 bases). CDR1 and CDR2 (germline): DFQATT, SNEGSKA (reference sequence). V dropped 4 bases and J dropped 0 bases, with 19 bases sitting between them. The CDR3 has 16 amino acids. CDR3 nucleotide sequence: TGCAGTGCTACCAAAAGGGGGGGACGTAGCTCCTACGAGCAGTACTTC. Translated: CSATKRGGRSSYEQYF.

This clonotype was detected only a few times. This chain's CDR3 is CSADGQGGVGDTEAFF. The CDR3 coding sequence is TGCAGTGCCGACGGGCAGGGAGGTGTCGGGGACACTGAAGCTTTCTTT. The rearrangement links TRBV20-1 to TRBJ1-1; TRBD1 is a possible D gene (5 bases). V was cut by 6 bases and J by 3 bases, with 23 bases left in between. The CDR3 sequence is 16 residues long. CDR1 is DFQATT, CDR2 SNEGSKA, per germline (reference sequence).

The table lists this clonotype with many counts. The chain joins TRBV5-1 to TRBJ2-5, with D tentatively TRBD2 (6 bases). Trimming took off 3 bases at V and 5 bases at J, with 23 bases between the two ends. Germline V lookup: CDR1 SGHRS, CDR2 YFSETQ. The CDR3 totals 17 residues. This CDR3 reads CASSSNPNQGREETQYF. DNA of the CDR3: TGCGCCAGCAGCTCAAACCCGAATCAAGGCCGGGAGGAGACCCAGTACTTC.

This rearrangement joins TRBV30 to TRBJ1-1; TRBD1 might be the D (5 bases). The V end lost 0 bases, the J end lost 4 bases, and 15 bases lay between the germline ends. This CDR3 has 15 amino acids. The germline gives CDR1 GTSNPN, CDR2 SVGIG (reference sequence). CDR3 amino acids: CAWSVPKGLGTEAFF. As DNA, the CDR3 is TGTGCCTGGAGTGTACCGAAGGGGTTGGGCACTGAAGCTTTCTTT.

This clonotype was counted a few times. J is TRBJ1-1 and V is TRBV20-1; TRBD1 agrees at 8 bases. J gave up 8 bases and V 4 bases, and 6 bases lay outside the gene matches. Germline CDR1 DFQATT, CDR2 SNEGSKA (reference sequence). CDR3 length equals 12 residues. In DNA, the CDR3 is TGCAGTGCTAACCGGGACAGGAGAGAAGCTTTCTTT. Translated, it gives CSANRDRREAFF.

The chain employs TRBV20-1 and TRBJ2-6; tentatively, D is TRBD1 (6 bases). The CDR3 is 14 amino acids. Trimming cost V 7 bases and J 4 bases, with 14 bases left between them. Germline CDR1 DFQATT, CDR2 SNEGSKA (reference sequence). The CDR3 nucleotides read TGCAGTGTCGAGGGGACAAACGGGGCCAACGTCCTGACTTTC. It yields the protein CSVEGTNGANVLTF.

In this sample, this clonotype turned up many times. The rearrangement joins TRBV18 to TRBJ2-1; 7 nucleotides align to TRBD2. With V trimmed by 0 bases and J by 0 bases, 14 bases remained unmatched. Germline CDR1 is KGHSH and CDR2 is LQKENI. This CDR3 is 20 amino acids long. CDR3 in DNA: TGTGCCAGCTCACCACCTGGGACGGGGCTAGCGGTAAGCTCCTACAATGAGCAGTTCTTC. It yields the protein CASSPPGTGLAVSSYNEQFF.

This clonotype was counted a few times. The rearrangement joins TRBV9 to TRBJ1-2; D perhaps matches TRBD1 (6 bases). Trimming removed 4 bases from V and 4 bases from J, with 17 bases in between. CDR1 and CDR2 from the germline V gene are SGDLS and YYNGEE. The CDR3 has 15 amino acids. CDR3 region: CASSQDPSGAYGYTF. The DNA for the CDR3 is TGTGCCAGCAGCCAGGACCCATCAGGGGCCTATGGCTACACCTTC.

This clonotype came up many times. The chain uses TRBV15 and TRBJ1-5; TRBD1 might be the D (5 bases). The V gene lost 1 base and the J gene lost 1 base, with 14 bases spanning the gap. The germline V gene encodes CDR1 LNHNV and CDR2 YYDKDF (reference sequence). This CDR3 is built from 17 residues. CDR3 in DNA: TGTGCCACCAGCAGAGTGAGGGGTTCCAAAAGCAATCAGCCCCAGCATTTT. Amino acid sequence: CATSRVRGSKSNQPQHF.

This clonotype has at least ten counts. The chain combines TRBV11-1 with TRBJ1-6; no reliable D call. CDR3 length: 15 amino acids. CDR1 SGHAT and CDR2 FQDESV come from the germline V gene (reference sequence). Between the trimmed V and J ends, which lost 1 base and 6 bases, there was a span of 10 bases. The CDR3 sequence: CASSLVAGLNSPLHF. The CDR3 DNA sequence: TGTGCCAGCAGCTTAGTCGCAGGACTTAATTCACCCCTCCACTTT.

At least ten counts were recorded for this clonotype. CDR3 coding DNA: TGCAGCGCCAGACAGGGGGCCGGTAATGAGCAGTTCTTC. Its translation: CSARQGAGNEQFF. This chain links TRBV29-1 with TRBJ2-1; 10 bases fit TRBD1. Germline V CDR1 and CDR2: SQVTM, ANQGSEA. With 7 bases clipped from V and 7 bases from J, the junction kept 7 bases outside the gene matches. The CDR3 extends over 13 amino acids.

The rearrangement uses TRBV6-5 and TRBJ1-5, with TRBD1 as a possible D gene (6 bases). The CDR3 sequence is 15 residues long. Germline-derived CDR1 and CDR2 are MNHEY and SVGAGI. Trimming took off 6 bases at V and 6 bases at J, with 18 bases between the two ends. CDR3 sequence (DNA): TGTGCCAGCAGGGAACAGGGAGAAGCTAGTCAGCCCCAGCATTTT. This encodes CASREQGEASQPQHF.

Many counts were recorded for this clonotype. In DNA form, the CDR3 reads TGTGCCAGCAGCCAATGGGGGGGTCCAGATACGCAGTATTTT. This sequence encodes CASSQWGGPDTQYF. The gene calls are TRBV7-2 and TRBJ2-3, with 7 bases aligning to TRBD2. V lost 5 bases and J lost 4; bases outside the gene matches: 6. This CDR3 contains 14 residues. The germline V gene has CDR1 SGHTA and CDR2 FQGNSA.

In this sample, this clonotype turned up a few times. The V call is TRBV20-1, the J call TRBJ1-1; D unclear. The V gene lost 4 bases and the J gene lost 5 bases, with 14 bases spanning the gap. CDR3 length: 13 amino acids. Germline V CDR1 and CDR2: DFQATT, SNEGSKA (reference sequence). CDR3 in DNA: TGCAGTGCTAAGGTGAAAGGGAGGACTGAAGCTTTCTTT. This codes for CSAKVKGRTEAFF.

The rearrangement joins TRBV29-1 to TRBJ1-1; a possible D gene is TRBD1 (5 bases). CDR1 and CDR2 from the germline V gene are SQVTM and ANQGSEA. The V end lost 1 base, the J end lost 6 bases, and 15 bases lay between the germline ends. The CDR3 is 14 amino acids. DNA for the CDR3: TGCAGCGTTGAAGTGGGTCAGGGTGCCGCTGAAGCTTTCTTT. It yields the protein CSVEVGQGAAEAFF. Together with reference TRBV29-1 and TRBJ1-1, the CDR3 gives the full variable domain: SAVISQKPSRDICQRGTSLTIQCQVDSQVTMMFWYRQQPGQSLTLIATANQGSEATYESGFVIDKFPISRPNLTFSTLTVSNMSPEDSSIYLCSVEVGQGAAEAFFGQGTRLTVV.

This clonotype was counted ten times or more. The V gene is TRBV6-5, the J gene TRBJ1-3, with 7 bases that match TRBD1. Trimming cost V 5 bases and J 7 bases; bases outside gene matches: 5. Germline assignment: CDR1 MNHEY and CDR2 SVGAGI. This CDR3 has 13 amino acids. CDR3 in amino acids: CASSKGQANTIYF. CDR3 sequence (DNA): TGTGCCAGCAGTAAAGGACAGGCCAACACCATATATTTT.

This clonotype was recorded at least ten times. V is TRBV5-1 and J is TRBJ2-5; 7 bases line up with TRBD2. The CDR3 extends over 15 amino acids. Losses at the gene ends were 4 bases for V and 0 bases for J; bases not matched to a gene: 6. Germline CDR1 and CDR2: SGHRS and YFSETQ. The chain's CDR3 is CASSPQAGHQETQYF. Written as DNA, the CDR3 is TGCGCCAGCAGCCCGCAAGCGGGACACCAAGAGACCCAGTACTTC. The variable domain in full, with the rest retrieved from reference TRBV5-1 and TRBJ2-5, is KAGVTQTPRYLIKTRGQQVTLSCSPISGHRSVSWYQQTPGQGLQFLFEYFSETQRNKGNFPGRFSGRQFSNSRSEMNVSTLELGDSALYLCASSPQAGHQETQYFGPGTRLLVL.

The chain recombines TRBV29-1 with TRBJ2-3; D is ambiguous. The germline V gene encodes CDR1 SQVTM and CDR2 ANQGSEA. The CDR3 covers 13 residues. V lost 5 bases and J 1 base, leaving 10 bases between the germline ends. The CDR3 sequence: CSVRRTGTDTQYF. The CDR3 bases are TGCAGCGTTAGAAGAACAGGCACAGATACGCAGTATTTT.

The V and J genes are TRBV5-1 and TRBJ1-3; a possible D gene is TRBD1 (5 bases). V was pared by 4 bases and J by 0 bases, with 14 bases between. Germline V CDR1 and CDR2: SGHRS, YFSETQ. This CDR3 has 16 residues. CDR3 DNA sequence: TGCGCCAGCAGCCCCACTGACAGACACTCTGGAAACACCATATATTTT. It encodes CASSPTDRHSGNTIYF.

Comments on this clonotype: A much bigger clone sits one base away, suggesting this may be a read error. This chain connects TRBV7-6 to TRBJ2-1; D call uncertain. Looked up from germline, CDR1 is SGHVS and CDR2 is FNYEAQ. The CDR3 loop spans 16 amino acids. Trimming left V 5 bases short and J 8 bases short, with 22 bases between. The CDR3 DNA reads as TGTGCCAGCAGCCAATTCTCAGCGTCGACGCCCGATGAGCAGTTCTTC. Translated, it gives CASSQFSASTPDEQFF.

In this sample, this clonotype turned up a few times. V is TRBV20-1 and J is TRBJ1-2; tentative D call: TRBD1 (5 bases). The V gene lost 6 bases and the J gene lost 4 bases, with 15 bases spanning the gap. This CDR3 has 13 residues. Germline CDR1 is DFQATT and CDR2 is SNEGSKA (reference sequence). The chain's CDR3 is CSADTLDSYGYTF. Written as DNA, the CDR3 is TGCAGTGCCGATACCTTAGACAGCTATGGCTACACCTTC.

This clonotype was recorded many times. V usage is TRBV12-3 or TRBV12-4 and J usage is TRBJ1-6, with TRBD1 identical over 10 bases. Trimming took 5 bases from V and 7 from J; bases not matched to a gene: 5. The CDR3 totals 15 residues. The CDR3 spells CASSRTGGGNSPLHF. The CDR3 DNA sequence: TGTGCCAGCAGTAGGACAGGGGGGGGGAATTCACCCCTCCACTTT.

The V gene is TRBV20-1, the J gene TRBJ1-1; TRBD1 matches at 7 bases. Germline CDR1 reads DFQATT; CDR2 reads SNEGSKA (reference sequence). V shed 7 bases and J 4 bases; nucleotides not matched to a gene: 6. CDR3 length equals 12 residues. The CDR3 region has the DNA TGCAGTGTCACACAGGGGTCCACTGAAGCTTTCTTT. Translated: CSVTQGSTEAFF.

The chain is built from TRBV5-1 and TRBJ2-3, with no clear D. Trimming pared 1 base from V and 2 bases from J, leaving 11 bases between. The CDR3 consists of 15 residues. CDR1 SGHRS and CDR2 YFSETQ come from the germline V gene. This CDR3 is CASSLLSSITDTQYF. The CDR3 coding sequence is TGCGCCAGCAGCTTGCTTTCCTCTATCACAGATACGCAGTATTTT.

This clonotype was detected a few times. The rearrangement links TRBV9 to TRBJ1-6; 10 nucleotides match TRBD1. V shed 0 bases and J 14 bases; nucleotides not matched to a gene: 14. The CDR3 runs to 17 residues. Germline CDR1 and CDR2: SGDLS and YYNGEE. Here the CDR3 reads CASSVAGTGATHLALHF. Written as DNA, the CDR3 is TGTGCCAGCAGCGTAGCCGGGACAGGGGCAACGCATCTTGCCCTCCACTTT.